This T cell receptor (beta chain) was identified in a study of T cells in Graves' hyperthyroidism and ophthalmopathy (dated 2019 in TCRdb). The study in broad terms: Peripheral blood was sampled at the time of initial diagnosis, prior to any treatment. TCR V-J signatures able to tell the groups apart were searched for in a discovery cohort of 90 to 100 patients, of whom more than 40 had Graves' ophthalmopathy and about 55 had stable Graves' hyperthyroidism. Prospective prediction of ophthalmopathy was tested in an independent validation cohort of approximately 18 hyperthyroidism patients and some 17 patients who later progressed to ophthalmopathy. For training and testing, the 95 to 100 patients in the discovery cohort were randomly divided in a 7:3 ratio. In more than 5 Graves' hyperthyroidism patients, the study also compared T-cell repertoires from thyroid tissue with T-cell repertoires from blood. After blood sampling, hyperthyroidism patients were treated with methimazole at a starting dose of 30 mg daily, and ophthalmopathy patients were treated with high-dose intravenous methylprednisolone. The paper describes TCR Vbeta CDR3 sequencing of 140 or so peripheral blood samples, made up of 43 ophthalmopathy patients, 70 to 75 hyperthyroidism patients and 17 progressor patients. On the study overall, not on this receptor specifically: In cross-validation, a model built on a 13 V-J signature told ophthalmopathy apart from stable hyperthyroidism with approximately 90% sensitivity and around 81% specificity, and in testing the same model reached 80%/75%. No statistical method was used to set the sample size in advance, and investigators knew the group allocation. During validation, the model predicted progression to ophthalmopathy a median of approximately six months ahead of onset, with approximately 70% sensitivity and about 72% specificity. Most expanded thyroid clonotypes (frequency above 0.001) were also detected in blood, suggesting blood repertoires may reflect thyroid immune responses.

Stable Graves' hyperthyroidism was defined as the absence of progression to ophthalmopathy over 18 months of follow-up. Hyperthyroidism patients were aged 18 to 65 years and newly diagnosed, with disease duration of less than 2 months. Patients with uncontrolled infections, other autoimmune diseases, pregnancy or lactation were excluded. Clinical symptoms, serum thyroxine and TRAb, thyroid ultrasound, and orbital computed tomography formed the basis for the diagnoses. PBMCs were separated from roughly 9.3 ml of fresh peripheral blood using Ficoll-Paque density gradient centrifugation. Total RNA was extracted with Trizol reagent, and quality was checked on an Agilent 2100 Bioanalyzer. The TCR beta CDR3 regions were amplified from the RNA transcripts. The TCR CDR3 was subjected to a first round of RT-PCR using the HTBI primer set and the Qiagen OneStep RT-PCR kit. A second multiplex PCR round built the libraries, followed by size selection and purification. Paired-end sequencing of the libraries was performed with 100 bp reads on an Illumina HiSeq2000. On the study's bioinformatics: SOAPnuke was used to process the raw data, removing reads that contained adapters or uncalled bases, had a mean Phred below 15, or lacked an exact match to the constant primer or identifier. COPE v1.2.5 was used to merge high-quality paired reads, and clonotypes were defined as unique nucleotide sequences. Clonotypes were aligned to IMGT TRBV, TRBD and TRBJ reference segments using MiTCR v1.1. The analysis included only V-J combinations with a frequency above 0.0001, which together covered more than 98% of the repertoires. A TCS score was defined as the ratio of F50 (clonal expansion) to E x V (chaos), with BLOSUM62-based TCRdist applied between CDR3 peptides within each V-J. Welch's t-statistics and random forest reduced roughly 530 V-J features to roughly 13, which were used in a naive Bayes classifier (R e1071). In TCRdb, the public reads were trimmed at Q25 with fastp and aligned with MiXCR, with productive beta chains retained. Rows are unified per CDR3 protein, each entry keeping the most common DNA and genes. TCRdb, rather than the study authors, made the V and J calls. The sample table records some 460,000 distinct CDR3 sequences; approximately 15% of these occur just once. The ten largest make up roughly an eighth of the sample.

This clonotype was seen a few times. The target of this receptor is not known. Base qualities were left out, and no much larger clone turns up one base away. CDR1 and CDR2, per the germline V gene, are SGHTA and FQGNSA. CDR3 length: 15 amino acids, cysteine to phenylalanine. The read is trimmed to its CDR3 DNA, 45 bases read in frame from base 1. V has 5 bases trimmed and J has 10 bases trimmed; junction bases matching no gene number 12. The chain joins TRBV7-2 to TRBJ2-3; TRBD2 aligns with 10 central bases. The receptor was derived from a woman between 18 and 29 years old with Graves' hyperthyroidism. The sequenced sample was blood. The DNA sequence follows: TGTGCCAGCAGCCCTCGAGCGGGGGGGCCTTTGGCGCAGTATTTT. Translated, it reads CASSPRAGGPLAQYF.